This T cell receptor beta chain was profiled in a study of cytomegalovirus exposure and HLA in healthy donors. Whole-study findings and limits: Later analysis found that TCR beta chains associated with HLA were more clonally expanded than other, equally common chains. Cytomegalovirus-associated TCR beta chains were listed, numbering 164. Immune exposure information available was restricted to CMV serostatus.

This clone was seen a single time. The antigen is undetermined. Trimming took 4 bases from V and 5 from J, leaving 15 bases between them. The length of the CDR3 is 14 residues. Germline V CDR1 and CDR2: SGHRS, YFSETQ. Amplification used 60 Vbeta primers and 13 Jbeta primers. This table comes from immunoSEQ multiplex PCR, and its TCRdb copy is limited to in-frame clones, with some not included. This sample carries roughly 170,000 clones, 84% of them seen once, and the ten largest clones take 1.2%. This sequence was found in a girl aged 2 to 9 in good health and CMV-seropositive. Sequencing was carried out using PBMCs. This chain joins TRBV5-1 and TRBJ2-5; a possible D gene is TRBD1 (8 bases). CDR3 DNA: TGCGCCAGCAGCCCAGGACAGGGAGGGGAGACCCAGTACTTC. Residues: CASSPGQGGETQYF.